What follows are 20 T cell receptor beta chains derived from one specimen sequenced in a study of T cell responses to AZD1222 COVID-19 vaccine (dated by TCRdb to 2020 to 2022). The protocol used for the library was the immunoSEQ multiplex PCR assay. The source is immuneACCESS, and TCRdb retained only in-frame sequences with V and J called. Part of the clones is not carried over; for the studies checked, unresolved V genes explain less than half of this, and the remainder is unexplained. Here the sample has over 100,000 clones; roughly 88% occur a single time. Together, the top ten hold 3% to 4% of the sample. What this sample's time point label stands for: baseline before first vaccination. Specimen: peripheral blood, collected on day 0 of AZD1222 vaccination. These receptors originate from an adult in good health.

The rearrangement uses TRBV19 and TRBJ2-1; 8 nucleotides agree with TRBD2. This CDR3 spans 14 amino acids. Germline trimming cut 3 bases from V and 5 bases from J; bases unmatched to any gene: 3. The germline V gene has CDR1 LNHDA and CDR2 SQIVND (reference sequence). In DNA form, the CDR3 reads TGTGCCAGTAGTATCGGGACTAGTAACAATGAGCAGTTCTTC. Protein: CASSIGTSNNEQFF.

The chain uses TRBV5-1 and TRBJ2-5, with a tentative D call TRBD2 (6 bases). Germline V gives CDR1 SGHRS, CDR2 YFSETQ. With 6 bases removed from V and 3 bases from J, the gap between germline ends came to 24 bases. This CDR3 is built from 17 residues. The CDR3 nucleotides read TGCGCCAGCACCAACGGGGTTAGCGCGGGATTGGAAGAGACCCAGTACTTC. Translation gives CASTNGVSAGLEETQYF.

J is TRBJ2-3 and V is TRBV19, with D uncertain. CDR1 is LNHDA and CDR2 is SQIVND in the germline V gene (reference sequence). Between the trimmed V and J ends, which lost 5 bases and 6 bases, there was a span of 9 bases. The CDR3 is 12 amino acids. CDR3 sequence (DNA): TGTGCCAGTAGTTCGTCAAGCGATACGCAGTATTTT. Its protein product is CASSSSSDTQYF.

CDR3 sequence reads: CASSTINDRWDSPLHF. For the CDR3, the DNA is TGTGCCAGTAGTACGATAAATGACAGGTGGGATTCACCCCTCCACTTT. The chain uses TRBV19 and TRBJ1-6, with TRBD1 as a possible D gene (6 bases). Germline-derived CDR1 and CDR2 are LNHDA and SQIVND (reference sequence). The CDR3 extends over 16 amino acids. The V gene lost 4 bases and the J gene lost 8 bases, with 18 bases spanning the gap.

The CDR3 reads CASSYSTGVNEQFF. In DNA, the CDR3 is TGTGCCAGCAGTTACTCGACAGGTGTTAATGAGCAGTTCTTC. J is TRBJ2-1 and V is TRBV6-5; maybe TRBD1 (6 bases). This CDR3 region has 14 residues. The V end was cut by 0 bases, the J end by 7 bases, with 10 bases between. Germline CDR1 is MNHEY and CDR2 is SVGAGI.

This rearrangement joins TRBV13 to TRBJ2-3; TRBD2 matches 10 bases. The CDR3 runs 15 residues. V shed 1 base and J 4 bases; nucleotides not matched to a gene: 2. Germline loops: CDR1 PRHDT, CDR2 FYEKMQ (reference sequence). The CDR3 DNA follows: TGTGCCAGCAGCTTAGCAAGCGGGGGGGCAGATACGCAGTATTTT. This translates into CASSLASGGADTQYF.

The CDR3 DNA reads TGTGCCAGTAGTATGGACGGGAGTCCGATCGAGCAGTACTTC. Amino acid sequence: CASSMDGSPIEQYF. V is TRBV19 and J is TRBJ2-7; tentative D call: TRBD2 (6 bases). This CDR3 is built from 14 residues. V was shortened by 3 bases and J by 6 bases, with 15 bases between the two germline ends. The germline gives CDR1 LNHDA, CDR2 SQIVND (reference sequence).

In its sample, this clone was seen a few times. The chain carries TRBV12-5 and TRBJ1-5, with D perhaps matching TRBD1 (6 bases). There are 15 residues in the CDR3. Germline CDR1 is LGHNT and CDR2 is FRNRAP. Trimming pared 7 bases from V and 6 bases from J, leaving 19 bases between. The CDR3 region is CASALGTPRGQPQHF. CDR3 in DNA: TGTGCTAGTGCCTTGGGGACACCACGCGGTCAGCCCCAGCATTTT.

The V call is TRBV3-1 (or the pseudogene TRBV3-2), the J call TRBJ1-1, with D uncertain. Trimming pared 0 bases from V and 10 bases from J, leaving 9 bases between. The CDR3 contains 12 residues. CDR1 and CDR2 from the germline V gene are LGHDT and YNNKEL (reference sequence). As DNA, the CDR3 is TGTGCCAGCAGCCAAGAAACAGCGCGAGCTTTCTTT. Amino acid sequence: CASSQETARAFF.

This chain links TRBV6-1 with TRBJ1-1; D is unclear. The CDR3 extends over 14 amino acids. Germline-derived CDR1 and CDR2 are MNHNS and SASEGT. Trimming pared 2 bases from V and 1 base from J, leaving 8 bases between. Here the CDR3 reads CASSESIGNTEAFF. CDR3 nucleotides: TGTGCCAGCAGTGAAAGTATCGGGAACACTGAAGCTTTCTTT.

V is TRBV9 and J is TRBJ1-1; possible D gene TRBD1, 6 bases. The V end was cut by 0 bases, the J end by 6 bases, with 15 bases between. The CDR3 consists of 15 residues. From germline, CDR1 is SGDLS and CDR2 YYNGEE. This CDR3 reads CASSVGHRASPEAFF. As DNA, the CDR3 is TGTGCCAGCAGCGTAGGCCACAGGGCGAGCCCTGAAGCTTTCTTT.

The rearrangement joins TRBV5-1 to TRBJ1-1, with a weak D call TRBD1 (6 bases). The CDR3 loop spans 15 amino acids. The V gene lost 4 bases and the J gene lost 5 bases, with 18 bases spanning the gap. Germline V gene sequence: CDR1 SGHRS, CDR2 YFSETQ. This CDR3 is CASSDVGGFATEAFF. CDR3 nucleotide sequence: TGCGCCAGCAGCGACGTAGGGGGGTTTGCTACTGAAGCTTTCTTT.

The chain uses TRBV4-1 and TRBJ2-7; D may be TRBD1 (6 bases). Per the germline V gene, CDR1 is MGHRA and CDR2 is YSYEKL. Trimming shortened V by 2 bases and J by 2 bases, and 13 bases separated the two germline ends. The CDR3 is made up of 15 amino acids. CDR3 region: CASSQFAGDPYEQYF. Written as DNA, the CDR3 is TGCGCCAGCAGCCAATTTGCAGGGGATCCCTACGAGCAGTACTTC.

This rearrangement joins TRBV4-1 to TRBJ1-3; a possible D gene is TRBD1 (5 bases). V was pared by 1 base and J by 4 bases, with 11 bases between. Germline lookup yields CDR1 MGHRA and CDR2 YSYEKL. The CDR3 has 15 amino acids. This CDR3 is CASSQVQGVGNTIYF. For the CDR3, the DNA is TGCGCCAGCAGCCAAGTTCAGGGAGTCGGAAACACCATATATTTT.

This clone came up once. The chain couples TRBV5-1 to TRBJ1-1; the D is unclear. V gave up 0 bases and J gave up 0 bases, with 9 bases separating them. Looked up from germline, CDR1 is SGHRS and CDR2 is YFSETQ. There are 15 residues in the CDR3. As DNA, the CDR3 is TGCGCCAGCAGCTTGGGGCGGAGAATGAACACTGAAGCTTTCTTT. This translates into CASSLGRRMNTEAFF.

The V gene is TRBV15, the J gene TRBJ1-5; TRBD1 is a possible D gene (5 bases). The CDR3 is 17 amino acids. Germline V gene lookup returns CDR1 LNHNV and CDR2 YYDKDF (reference sequence). Trimming left V 1 base short and J 2 bases short, with 15 bases between. CDR3 amino acids: CATSRGGGTGGNQPQHF. The DNA of the CDR3 is TGTGCCACCAGCAGAGGCGGCGGGACGGGCGGCAATCAGCCCCAGCATTTT.

This chain links TRBV10-3 with TRBJ2-2; D is unclear. The CDR3 is 11 amino acids. Per germline, CDR1 ENHRY and CDR2 SYGVKD. The V end lost 8 bases, the J end lost 3 bases, and 4 bases lay between the germline ends. DNA for the CDR3: TGTGCCATCGGAGACACCGGGGAGCTGTTTTTT. Protein: CAIGDTGELFF.

The V and J genes are TRBV12-2 and TRBJ1-3. TRBV12-2 is a recognized pseudogene. There are 15 residues in the CDR3. The CDR3 DNA reads as TGTGCAAGTCGCCCCCCAGGTAGGGTTGGAAACACCATATATTTT. Its protein is CASRPPGRVGNTIYF.

The CDR3 nucleotides are TGTGCCAGTAGGAGTACTAGCTCTAGTTCCTACAATGAGCAGTTCTTC. Translation: CASRSTSSSSYNEQFF. This sequence joins TRBV19 and TRBJ2-1; D may be TRBD2 (6 bases). The germline gives CDR1 LNHDA, CDR2 SQIVND (reference sequence). Trimming removed 6 bases from V and 1 base from J, with 16 bases in between. CDR3 length equals 16 residues. The variable domain in full, completed from reference TRBV19 and TRBJ2-1, reads DGGITQSPKYLFRKEGQNVTLSCEQNLNHDAMYWYRQDPGQGLRLIYYSQIVNDFQKGDIAEGYSVSREKKESFPLTVTSAQKNPTAFYLCASRSTSSSSYNEQFFGPGTRLTVL.

This CDR3 reads CASTPQGAGNSPLHF. The DNA for the CDR3 is TGCGCCAGCACCCCGCAGGGGGCTGGGAATTCACCCCTCCACTTT. The chain uses TRBV5-1 and TRBJ1-6; 8 bases fit TRBD1. The CDR3 has 15 residues. Losses at the gene ends were 6 bases for V and 7 bases for J; bases not matched to a gene: 9. CDR1 and CDR2 (germline): SGHRS, YFSETQ.